This T cell receptor (beta chain) is drawn from a study of blood T cell repertoires in COVID-19. Study at large: Sample material is recorded as cDNA or gDNA derived from T cells, B-cell-depleted T cells, or PBMCs.

Original processing methods: By means of reference gene primer amplification, nucleated cell counts were estimated. Using immunoSEQ multiplex PCR, the repertoire was profiled, and TCRdb retains in-frame clones only, with some absent. V and J calls and clone size are those listed in that table; D and trimming were worked out from the DNA. The sample contains 200,000 to 250,000 clones, 80% to 90% of which appear only once. There are 14 residues in the CDR3. Germline lookup yields CDR1 SEHNR and CDR2 FQNEAQ (reference sequence). The V gene end was trimmed by 4 bases and the J gene end by 10 bases; junction bases not matched to a gene: 5. Participant-given clinical history determined each cohort assignment.

The clonotype originates from a woman in her late teens or twenties in a cohort exposed to, infected with or recovered from COVID-19 (not recorded which). The chain carries TRBV7-9 and TRBJ2-1; 12 bases are shared with TRBD2. The sample consisted of PBMCs or T cells enriched from blood (not recorded which). The CDR3 is CASSWTSGDQEQFF. CDR3 nucleotide sequence: TGTGCCAGCAGCTGGACTAGCGGGGACCAAGAGCAGTTCTTC.